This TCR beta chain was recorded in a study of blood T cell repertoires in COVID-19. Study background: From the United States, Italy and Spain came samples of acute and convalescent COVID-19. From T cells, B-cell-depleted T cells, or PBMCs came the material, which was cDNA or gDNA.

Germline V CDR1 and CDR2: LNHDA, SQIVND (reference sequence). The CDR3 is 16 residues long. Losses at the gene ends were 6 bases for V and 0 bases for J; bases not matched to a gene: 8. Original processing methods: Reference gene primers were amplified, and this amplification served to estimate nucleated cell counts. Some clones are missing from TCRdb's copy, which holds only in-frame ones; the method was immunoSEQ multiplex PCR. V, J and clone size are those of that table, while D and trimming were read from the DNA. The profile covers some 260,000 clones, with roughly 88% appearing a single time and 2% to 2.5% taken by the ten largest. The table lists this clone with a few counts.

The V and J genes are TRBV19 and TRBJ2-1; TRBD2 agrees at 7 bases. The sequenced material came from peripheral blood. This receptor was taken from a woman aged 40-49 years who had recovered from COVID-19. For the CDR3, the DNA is TGTGCCAGTAGCCCCCAAGCGGGGAGCTCCTACAATGAGCAGTTCTTC. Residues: CASSPQAGSSYNEQFF. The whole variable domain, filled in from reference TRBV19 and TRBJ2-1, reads DGGITQSPKYLFRKEGQNVTLSCEQNLNHDAMYWYRQDPGQGLRLIYYSQIVNDFQKGDIAEGYSVSREKKESFPLTVTSAQKNPTAFYLCASSPQAGSSYNEQFFGPGTRLTVL.